One and the same sample provided the 9 T cell receptor beta chains below, sequenced in a study of blood T cells in healthy people across ages. Primers used in a second PCR of roughly 6 to 11 cycles were a sample-barcoded 5' primer and a J-beta primer mix. One entry per CDR3 protein, called by TCRdb with MiXCR from the 5' RACE reads. The sample carries around 1,900,000 distinct CDR3 sequences, around 40% recorded once. Sequenced: blood. The receptors stem from a human donor in good health.

The J gene is TRBJ2-3, the V gene TRBV20-1, with 7 bases lining up with TRBD1. The V segment lost 4 bases and the J segment 0 bases; nucleotides outside the gene matches: 7. This CDR3 is built from 15 residues. Germline CDR1 DFQATT, CDR2 SNEGSKA (reference sequence). CDR3 DNA: TGCAGTGCTAACAGGGGACGAACTAGCACAGATACGCAGTATTTT. Translation: CSANRGRTSTDTQYF.

This chain links TRBV15 with TRBJ2-2, with TRBD1 identical over 11 bases. Germline V gene sequence: CDR1 LNHNV, CDR2 YYDKDF (reference sequence). J lost 10 bases, V lost 5 bases, and 9 bases had no gene match. The CDR3 consists of 15 residues. The CDR3 region is CATSGRDRGSVELFF. CDR3 DNA sequence: TGTGCCACCAGCGGCCGGGACAGGGGGTCCGTGGAGCTGTTTTTT.

This chain joins TRBV5-1 and TRBJ1-1; 10 positions match TRBD1. Germline trimming cut 4 bases from V and 5 bases from J; bases unmatched to any gene: 5. Looked up from germline, CDR1 is SGHRS and CDR2 is YFSETQ. The CDR3 extends over 14 amino acids. The CDR3, as DNA: TGCGCCAGCAGCCCTGGGACAGGGGAAACTGAAGCTTTCTTT. Translating gives CASSPGTGETEAFF.

The genes are TRBV10-3 and TRBJ2-1, with 9 positions matching TRBD1. With the DNA end fitting TRBJ2-7 better, the J assignment may be wrong. CDR3 length equals 13 residues. The germline V gene encodes CDR1 ENHRY and CDR2 SYGVKD. This CDR3 reads CATLGQGKGEQYF. The CDR3 bases are TGTGCCACCTTAGGACAGGGGAAAGGCGAGCAGTACTTC.

Concerning this clonotype itself: The CDR3 end shows no conserved phenylalanine or tryptophan, and so a read error is likely. The V call is TRBV5-1, the J call TRBJ2-6; D is undetermined. V shed 0 bases and J shed 0 bases, with 7 bases lying between them. This CDR3 comprises 16 residues. Germline-derived CDR1 and CDR2 are SGHRS and YFSETQ. CDR3 DNA: TGCGCCAGCAGCTTGGGGAGAAGCTCTGGGGCCAACGTCCTGACTAAC. Amino acids: CASSLGRSSGANVLTN.

The genes are TRBV7-2 and TRBJ1-5; perhaps TRBD1 as D (5 bases). V gave up 5 bases and J gave up 7 bases, with 18 bases separating them. The CDR3 length is 15 residues. The germline V gene has CDR1 SGHTA and CDR2 FQGNSA. CDR3 in amino acids: CASSPARREGQPQHF. The DNA for the CDR3 is TGTGCCAGCAGCCCCGCCCGCAGGGAGGGACAGCCCCAGCATTTT.

The V and J genes are TRBV7-8 and TRBJ1-1, with 7 bases matching TRBD1. The J segment lost 3 bases and the V segment lost 3 bases, leaving 7 bases of the junction unmatched. Germline-derived CDR1 and CDR2 are SGHVS and FQNEAQ. CDR3 length: 15 amino acids. The CDR3 DNA reads TGTGCCAGCAGCTTTCCAAGAACAGGGGACACTGAAGCTTTCTTT. It codes for CASSFPRTGDTEAFF.

The gene calls are TRBV5-6 and TRBJ2-7; TRBD1 or TRBD2 may be the D gene (5 bases each). Trimming stripped 4 bases from V and 5 bases from J, with 25 bases between. Germline CDR1 is SGHDT and CDR2 is YYEEEE. The CDR3 is made up of 17 amino acids. This chain's CDR3 is CASSLLPRTGTRDEQYF. The CDR3 DNA follows: TGTGCCAGCAGCCTTTTACCACGTACCGGGACGCGGGACGAGCAGTACTTC.

This chain links TRBV5-1 with TRBJ2-7; the D gene is possibly TRBD2 (5 bases). Germline V gene sequence: CDR1 SGHRS, CDR2 YFSETQ. This CDR3 has 16 amino acids. Deletions cut 6 bases from V and 0 bases from J, with 19 bases between. This chain's CDR3 is CASKASNGDSSYEQYF. The CDR3 DNA is TGCGCCAGCAAGGCTTCCAACGGGGATAGCTCCTACGAGCAGTACTTC. The entire variable domain, with the rest obtained from reference TRBV5-1 and TRBJ2-7, is as follows: KAGVTQTPRYLIKTRGQQVTLSCSPISGHRSVSWYQQTPGQGLQFLFEYFSETQRNKGNFPGRFSGRQFSNSRSEMNVSTLELGDSALYLCASKASNGDSSYEQYFGPGTRLTVT.